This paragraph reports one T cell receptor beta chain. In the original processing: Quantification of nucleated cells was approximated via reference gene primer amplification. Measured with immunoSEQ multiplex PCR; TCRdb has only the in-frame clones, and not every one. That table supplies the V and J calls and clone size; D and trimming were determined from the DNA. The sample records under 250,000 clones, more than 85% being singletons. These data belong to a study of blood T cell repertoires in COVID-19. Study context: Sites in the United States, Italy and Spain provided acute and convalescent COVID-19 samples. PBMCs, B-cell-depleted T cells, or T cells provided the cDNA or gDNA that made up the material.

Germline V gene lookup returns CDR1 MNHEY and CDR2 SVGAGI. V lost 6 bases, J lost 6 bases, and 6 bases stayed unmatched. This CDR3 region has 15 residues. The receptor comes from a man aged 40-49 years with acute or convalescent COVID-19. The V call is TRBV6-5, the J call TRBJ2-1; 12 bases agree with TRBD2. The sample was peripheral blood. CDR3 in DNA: TGTGCCAGCAGACCAGGACTAGCGGGAACCAATGAGCAGTTCTTC. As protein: CASRPGLAGTNEQFF.